The 29 T cell receptor beta chains below come from one sample, sequenced in a study of CD8+ T cells in alopecia areata. It was cDNA, reverse transcribed from extracted RNA, that served as the sequencing template. Sequencing was performed with immunoSEQ multiplex PCR; in TCRdb, only in-frame clones are kept and a portion is missing. Of some 180,000 clones in the sample, approximately 60% are singletons; the top ten hold under 5%. The specimen sequenced was CD8+ T cells sorted from blood. The receptors shown here come from a human donor in good health.

V and J are TRBV29-1 and TRBJ2-4, with 10 positions matching TRBD1. Germline lookup yields CDR1 SQVTM and CDR2 ANQGSEA. V shed 4 bases, J shed 2 bases, and the junction held 5 bases outside the gene matches. The CDR3 consists of 15 residues. Here the CDR3 DNA reads TGCAGCGTTGCAGGGACAGGGGTGTCCAAAAACATTCAGTACTTC. Protein product: CSVAGTGVSKNIQYF.

The chain uses TRBV27 and TRBJ1-1, with a tentative D call TRBD1 (5 bases). The CDR3 runs 14 residues. The V and J ends lost 5 bases and 2 bases respectively, with 12 bases between them. Germline CDR1 MNHEY, CDR2 SMNVEV (reference sequence). The CDR3 coding sequence is TGTGCCAGCAGTCCTTTGGGGCCAAACACTGAAGCTTTCTTT. This sequence encodes CASSPLGPNTEAFF.

Worth noting for this clone: Compared with germline, one end of the junction differs, possibly owing to a read error. The V gene is TRBV15, the J gene TRBJ2-7; D is uncertain. The germline V gene encodes CDR1 LNHNV and CDR2 YYDKDF (reference sequence). This CDR3 contains 10 residues. CDR3 region: CATSRGPPPF. In DNA form, the CDR3 reads TGTGCCACCAGCAGAGGCCCTCCGCCCTTC.

The rearrangement uses TRBV6-5 and TRBJ2-5; D could derive from TRBD1 or TRBD2 (6 bases each). Gene TRBJ2-7 matches the end of the DNA better, so the J call may be wrong. Germline V lookup: CDR1 MNHEY, CDR2 SVGAGI. CDR3 length equals 16 residues. The CDR3 is CASSYSSRGQVYEQYF. Written as DNA, the CDR3 is TGTGCCAGCAGTTACTCGAGTCGGGGGCAGGTGTACGAGCAGTACTTC.

The chain links TRBV4-2 to TRBJ2-6; D call uncertain. Germline V gene data show CDR1 as LGHNA and CDR2 as YNFKEQ. This CDR3 is built from 18 residues. Trimming pared 1 base from V and 0 bases from J, leaving 13 bases between. For the CDR3, the DNA is TGTGCCAGCAGCCAAGGATTATTCGACGGCTCTGGGGCCAACGTCCTGACTTTC. This sequence encodes CASSQGLFDGSGANVLTF.

The CDR3 region has the DNA TGCGCCAGCAGCCACAACAGGGGCCTCTACGAGCAGTACTTC. Its translation: CASSHNRGLYEQYF. The gene calls are TRBV5-1 and TRBJ2-7, with TRBD1 matching 7 bases. Trimming at V came to 4 bases and at J to 3 bases, leaving 7 bases not matched to a gene. CDR1 and CDR2 (germline): SGHRS, YFSETQ. The CDR3 has 14 residues.

The rearrangement links TRBV13 to TRBJ1-2; 7 bases map to TRBD1. Germline V gene data show CDR1 as PRHDT and CDR2 as FYEKMQ (reference sequence). The V and J ends lost 5 bases and 9 bases, in that order; junction bases with no gene match: 15. The CDR3 is 15 residues long. The DNA of the CDR3 is TGTGCCAGCAGCCGGACTGACAGGGTAGCCGGTAGCTACACCTTC. It specifies CASSRTDRVAGSYTF.

The genes are TRBV13 and TRBJ2-7; D is unresolved. V gave up 2 bases and J gave up 1 base, with 12 bases separating them. The CDR3 sequence is 15 residues long. In germline, CDR1 is PRHDT, CDR2 FYEKMQ (reference sequence). CDR3 nucleotides: TGTGCCAGCAGCTTAAGAGCGATAGGTTCCTACGAGCAGTACTTC. It translates to CASSLRAIGSYEQYF. Based on the CDR3 plus reference TRBV13 and TRBJ2-7, the full variable domain is AAGVIQSPRHLIKEKRETATLKCYPIPRHDTVYWYQQGPGQDPQFLISFYEKMQSDKGSIPDRFSAQQFSDYHSELNMSSLELGDSALYFCASSLRAIGSYEQYFGPGTRLTVT.

Points on this clone: Different DNA sequences within this sample yield the same CDR3. The CDR3 here is CSVGQGGQPQHF. DNA of the CDR3: TGCAGCGTCGGACAGGGGGGTCAGCCCCAGCATTTT. This chain uses TRBV29-1 with TRBJ1-5; 10 bases line up with TRBD1. This CDR3 contains 12 residues. CDR1 and CDR2 (germline): SQVTM, ANQGSEA. Trimming removed 6 bases from V and 6 bases from J; junction bases left unmatched: 2.

V and J are TRBV11-1 and TRBJ2-7; possibly TRBD1 or TRBD2 for D (6 bases each). The CDR3 is 14 residues long. V lost 5 bases to trimming and J lost 3 bases, with 14 bases between them. Germline V gene data show CDR1 as SGHAT and CDR2 as FQDESV (reference sequence). DNA of the CDR3: TGTGCCAGCAGCCCTAGCCGGGGGCTCTACGAGCAGTACTTC. Translation: CASSPSRGLYEQYF.

The rearrangement links TRBV29-1 to TRBJ2-1, with D possibly being TRBD1 (6 bases). This CDR3 contains 12 residues. V lost 8 bases and J lost 2, with 10 bases in between. Germline V gene sequence: CDR1 SQVTM, CDR2 ANQGSEA. CDR3 sequence: CSSRTAYNEQFF. The CDR3 DNA follows: TGCAGCTCCAGGACAGCCTACAATGAGCAGTTCTTC.

The chain has TRBV7-8 and TRBJ2-5; the match to TRBD2 covers 7 bases. Germline trimming cut 7 bases from V and 4 bases from J; bases unmatched to any gene: 12. This CDR3 region has 15 residues. Per the germline V gene, CDR1 is SGHVS and CDR2 is FQNEAQ. CDR3 nucleotide sequence: TGTGCCAGCAACCCGTCGACGGGGGGAAGAGAGACCCAGTACTTC. Encoded protein: CASNPSTGGRETQYF.

The V and J genes are TRBV27 and TRBJ2-5; maybe TRBD2 (7 bases). Germline lookup yields CDR1 MNHEY and CDR2 SMNVEV (reference sequence). The CDR3 runs to 13 residues. Trimming cost V 2 bases and J 5 bases, with 9 bases left between them. CDR3 sequence reads: CASSLGGAETQYF. CDR3 nucleotide sequence: TGTGCCAGCAGTTTAGGGGGGGCCGAGACCCAGTACTTC.

This chain joins TRBV7-9 and TRBJ1-1; no clear D. The CDR3 contains 13 residues. CDR1 and CDR2 (germline): SEHNR, FQNEAQ (reference sequence). With 4 bases removed from V and 6 bases from J, the gap between germline ends came to 12 bases. Here the CDR3 reads CASSSTNSAEAFF. CDR3 coding DNA: TGTGCCAGCAGCTCAACAAACAGTGCTGAAGCTTTCTTT.

The chain uses TRBV2 and TRBJ1-5, with 10 bases that match TRBD1. In germline, CDR1 is SNHLY, CDR2 FYNNEI. The CDR3 totals 18 residues. The trim removed 7 bases at V and 0 bases at J, leaving 12 bases unmatched. CDR3 sequence reads: CASTTGTGVRYSNQPQHF. The CDR3 DNA sequence: TGTGCCAGCACTACCGGGACAGGGGTTCGGTATAGCAATCAGCCCCAGCATTTT. Based on the CDR3 plus reference TRBV2 and TRBJ1-5, the full variable domain is EPEVTQTPSHQVTQMGQEVILRCVPISNHLYFYWYRQILGQKVEFLVSFYNNEISEKSEIFDDQFSVERPDGSNFTLKIRSTKLEDSAMYFCASTTGTGVRYSNQPQHFGDGTRLSIL.

The chain uses TRBV2 and TRBJ2-3; D remains ambiguous. The V gene lost 3 bases and the J gene lost 2 bases, with 9 bases spanning the gap. The germline gives CDR1 SNHLY, CDR2 FYNNEI. This CDR3 comprises 14 residues. This chain's CDR3 is CASSEGRLTDTQYF. For the CDR3, the DNA is TGTGCCAGCAGTGAGGGAAGACTCACAGATACGCAGTATTTT.

J is TRBJ1-2 and V is TRBV4-1; no definite D call. CDR3 size: 16 residues. The germline gives CDR1 MGHRA, CDR2 YSYEKL. V gave up 4 bases and J gave up 0 bases, with 15 bases separating them. DNA for the CDR3: TGCGCCAGCAGCCCGACACTCATGGAAGCTAACTATGGCTACACCTTC. It is translated as CASSPTLMEANYGYTF.

CDR3 nucleotides: TGTGCCAGCAGTGAAAGACAGGGGCCCTACGAGCAGTACTTC. Translating it yields CASSERQGPYEQYF. The chain joins TRBV2 to TRBJ2-7; 8 bases fit TRBD1. In germline, CDR1 is SNHLY, CDR2 FYNNEI. J gave up 2 bases and V 2 bases, and 2 bases lay outside the gene matches. The CDR3 consists of 14 residues.

The V and J genes are TRBV15 and TRBJ2-1; D might be TRBD2 (6 bases). Trimming stripped 1 base from V and 1 base from J, with 14 bases between. Germline CDR1 LNHNV, CDR2 YYDKDF (reference sequence). CDR3 size: 17 residues. CDR3 in DNA: TGTGCCACCAGCAGAGGGCAAAGCGGGCCTTCCTACAATGAGCAGTTCTTC. Translated: CATSRGQSGPSYNEQFF.

The rearrangement links TRBV5-1 to TRBJ2-1, with 7 bases lining up with TRBD2. Germline-derived CDR1 and CDR2 are SGHRS and YFSETQ. The CDR3 spans 15 residues. Trimming cost V 4 bases and J 2 bases; bases outside gene matches: 6. CDR3 in DNA: TGCGCCAGCAGCCTTACGGGGGGAACCTACAATGAGCAGTTCTTC. Protein sequence: CASSLTGGTYNEQFF.

The genes are TRBV11-2 and TRBJ2-7; D is possibly TRBD1 (5 bases). V was trimmed by 5 bases and J by 0 bases, leaving 11 bases between them. The germline gives CDR1 SGHAT, CDR2 FQNNGV. The CDR3 sequence is 14 residues long. Here the CDR3 reads CASSQSTASYEQYF. The CDR3 DNA follows: TGTGCCAGCAGCCAGTCGACAGCCTCCTACGAGCAGTACTTC. Full variable domain (rest looked up from reference TRBV11-2 and TRBJ2-7): EAGVAQSPRYKIIEKRQSVAFWCNPISGHATLYWYQQILGQGPKLLIQFQNNGVVDDSQLPKDRFSAERLKGVDSTLKIQPAKLEDSAVYLCASSQSTASYEQYFGPGTRLTVT.

The chain links TRBV15 to TRBJ2-3; D possibly uses TRBD1 or TRBD2 (5 bases each). Germline CDR1 reads LNHNV; CDR2 reads YYDKDF (reference sequence). The germline V and J ends were trimmed by 5 bases and 5 bases, with 17 bases remaining between them. The length of the CDR3 is 15 residues. CDR3 bases: TGTGCCACCAGCCAGGGACCTAATGAAGGAGATACGCAGTATTTT. Amino acid sequence: CATSQGPNEGDTQYF.

V gene TRBV13 combines with J gene TRBJ1-6; a weak D match, TRBD1 (5 bases). Germline V gene data show CDR1 as PRHDT and CDR2 as FYEKMQ (reference sequence). The CDR3 runs 14 residues. Trimming left V 2 bases short and J 9 bases short, with 11 bases between. The CDR3 loop reads CASSLRQGGSPLHF. In nucleotides, the CDR3 is TGTGCCAGCAGCTTAAGGCAGGGTGGTTCACCCCTCCACTTT.

V and J are TRBV2 and TRBJ1-5, with a tentative D call TRBD1 (6 bases). Germline V lookup: CDR1 SNHLY, CDR2 FYNNEI. The CDR3 has 15 amino acids. V shed 3 bases and J shed 0 bases, with 9 bases lying between them. The CDR3 here is CASSEGTISNQPQHF. Written as DNA, the CDR3 is TGTGCCAGCAGTGAGGGGACAATTAGCAATCAGCCCCAGCATTTT.

V usage is TRBV5-4 and J usage is TRBJ2-3; D may be TRBD1 or TRBD2 (5 bases each). CDR1 and CDR2 from the germline V gene are SGHNT and YYREEE (reference sequence). The CDR3 length is 15 residues. V lost 0 bases, J lost 0 bases, and 8 bases lay in between. CDR3 sequence reads: CASSLVGESTDTQYF. In DNA form, the CDR3 reads TGTGCCAGCAGCTTGGTGGGGGAAAGCACAGATACGCAGTATTTT.

This chain uses TRBV15 with TRBJ1-5; no clear D gene. The germline V gene has CDR1 LNHNV and CDR2 YYDKDF (reference sequence). Trimming took 2 bases from V and 4 from J, leaving 9 bases between them. The CDR3 length is 14 residues. The CDR3 protein is CATSRPGGNQPQHF. As DNA, the CDR3 is TGTGCCACCAGCAGACCCGGCGGGAATCAGCCCCAGCATTTT. The full variable domain, completed using reference TRBV15 and TRBJ1-5, is DAMVIQNPRYQVTQFGKPVTLSCSQTLNHNVMYWYQQKSSQAPKLLFHYYDKDFNNEADTPDNFQSRRPNTSFCFLDIRSPGLGDTAMYLCATSRPGGNQPQHFGDGTRLSIL.

V usage is TRBV15 and J usage is TRBJ1-2; 7 bases are shared with TRBD1. Germline V gene lookup returns CDR1 LNHNV and CDR2 YYDKDF (reference sequence). This CDR3 has 16 residues. With 0 bases clipped from V and 2 bases from J, the junction kept 6 bases outside the gene matches. The CDR3 nucleotides read TGTGCCACCAGCAGAGACAAGACAGGGTTAAACTATGGCTACACCTTC. Translating it yields CATSRDKTGLNYGYTF.

This clone was counted only a few times. This sequence joins TRBV5-6 and TRBJ2-5, with D tentatively TRBD1 or TRBD2 (5 bases each). Per the germline V gene, CDR1 is SGHDT and CDR2 is YYEEEE. Trimming pared 4 bases from V and 0 bases from J, leaving 10 bases between. The CDR3 is made up of 14 amino acids. The CDR3 here is CASSVGTYQETQYF. CDR3 in DNA: TGTGCCAGCAGCGTTGGGACGTACCAAGAGACCCAGTACTTC.

V gene TRBV4-1 combines with J gene TRBJ2-3, with unresolved D. The CDR3 length is 14 residues. Per germline, CDR1 MGHRA and CDR2 YSYEKL. Trimming shortened V by 2 bases and J by 2 bases, and 8 bases separated the two germline ends. Here the CDR3 reads CASSQLSNTDTQYF. In DNA, the CDR3 is TGCGCCAGCAGCCAATTGTCGAACACAGATACGCAGTATTTT.